What follows are 3 T cell receptor beta chains derived from one specimen sequenced in a study of identical twins. A single record per CDR3 protein comes from TCRdb applying MiXCR to the 5' RACE reads. Here the sample spans 1.5 million or so distinct CDR3 sequences, under 35% being singletons. Source material: cord blood. The receptors come from a newborn girl in good health.

The chain recombines TRBV4-1 with TRBJ2-1; the match to TRBD2 covers 11 bases. The J call may be incorrect, as the DNA end agrees better with TRBJ2-7. The CDR3 is 20 residues long. Germline values: CDR1 MGHRA, CDR2 YSYEKL. CDR3 amino acids: CASSPLGLLAGVRSYNEQYF. As DNA, the CDR3 is TGCGCCAGCAGCCCCCTAGGCCTACTAGCGGGAGTCCGCTCCTACAATGAGCAGTACTTC.

The chain employs TRBV2 and TRBJ1-6, with D possibly being TRBD1 (6 bases). V gave up 4 bases and J gave up 4 bases, with 11 bases separating them. Germline V gene sequence: CDR1 SNHLY, CDR2 FYNNEI. The length of the CDR3 is 15 residues. The CDR3 bases are TGTGCCAGCAGTGCCCTGACAGGTTATAATTCACCCCTCCACTTT. Amino acid sequence: CASSALTGYNSPLHF.

This clonotype has just a few counts. The rearrangement links TRBV27 to TRBJ1-2; D remains ambiguous. In germline, CDR1 is MNHEY, CDR2 SMNVEV (reference sequence). The V gene lost 5 bases and the J gene lost 3 bases, with 10 bases spanning the gap. The CDR3 has 13 residues. The CDR3 sequence: CASSISLDYGYTF. The CDR3, as DNA: TGTGCCAGCAGTATCTCCCTAGACTATGGCTACACCTTC.